This T cell receptor (beta chain) was profiled in a study of T cell responses to AZD1222 COVID-19 vaccine. As to this clone: The antigen is not known.

Produced via immunoSEQ multiplex PCR; TCRdb's table is partial and in-frame only. In the table there are 80,000 to 90,000 clones, around nine tenths of which are singletons. The CDR3 has 12 residues. CDR1 and CDR2 from the germline V gene are LGHDT and YNNKEL (reference sequence). Trimming left V 8 bases short and J 6 bases short, with 10 bases between. General study results and limits: Females outnumbered males among donors, who were mostly white British; clonal diversity was possibly underestimated. Vaccine-associated CD4 TCRs ranged over spike, dominating at 160-218 and 743-854. Only a handful of AZD1222 recipients, six or seven in all, had baseline seropositivity. All repertoire sampling was performed exclusively after the peak T cell response.

The chain combines TRBV3-1 (or the pseudogene TRBV3-2) with TRBJ2-2; D might be TRBD1 (6 bases). This specimen was peripheral blood, taken on day 0 of AZD1222 vaccination. The TCR was taken from an adult in good health. CDR3: CASGAGAGELFF. Here the CDR3 DNA reads TGTGCCAGCGGGGCAGGGGCCGGGGAGCTGTTTTTT.